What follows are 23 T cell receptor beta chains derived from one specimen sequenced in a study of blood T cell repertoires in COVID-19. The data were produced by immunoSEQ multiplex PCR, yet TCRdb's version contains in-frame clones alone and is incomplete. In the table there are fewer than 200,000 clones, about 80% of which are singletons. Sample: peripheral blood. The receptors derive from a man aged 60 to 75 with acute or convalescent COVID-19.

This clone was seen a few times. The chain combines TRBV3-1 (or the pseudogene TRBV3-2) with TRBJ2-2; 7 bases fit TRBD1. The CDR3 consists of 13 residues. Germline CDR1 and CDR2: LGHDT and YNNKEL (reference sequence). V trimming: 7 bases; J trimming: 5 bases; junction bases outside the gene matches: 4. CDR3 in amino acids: CASKGARTGELFF. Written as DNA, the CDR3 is TGTGCCAGCAAGGGGGCGCGAACCGGGGAGCTGTTTTTT.

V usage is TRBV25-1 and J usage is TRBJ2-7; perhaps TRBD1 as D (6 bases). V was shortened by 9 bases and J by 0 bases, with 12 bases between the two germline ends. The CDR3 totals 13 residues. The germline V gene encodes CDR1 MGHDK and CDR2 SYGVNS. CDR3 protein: CASGDTSSYEQYF. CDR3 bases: TGTGCCAGTGGGGACACCAGCTCCTACGAGCAGTACTTC.

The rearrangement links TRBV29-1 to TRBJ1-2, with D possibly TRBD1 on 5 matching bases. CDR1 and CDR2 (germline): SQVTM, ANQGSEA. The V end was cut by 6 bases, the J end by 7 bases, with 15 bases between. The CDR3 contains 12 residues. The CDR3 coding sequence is TGCAGCGTCTCGGAAGGGGATCGTGGCTACACCTTC. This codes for CSVSEGDRGYTF.

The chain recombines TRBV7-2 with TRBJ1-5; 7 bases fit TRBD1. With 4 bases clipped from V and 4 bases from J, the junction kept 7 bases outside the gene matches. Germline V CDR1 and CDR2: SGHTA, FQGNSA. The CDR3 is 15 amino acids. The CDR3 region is CASSYSTGQNQPQHF. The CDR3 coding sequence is TGTGCCAGCAGCTACTCGACAGGGCAAAATCAGCCCCAGCATTTT.

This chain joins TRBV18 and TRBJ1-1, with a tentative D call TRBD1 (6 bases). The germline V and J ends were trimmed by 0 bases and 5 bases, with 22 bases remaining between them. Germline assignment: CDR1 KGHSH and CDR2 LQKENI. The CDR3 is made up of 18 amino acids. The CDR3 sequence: CASSPPLGGAKGRTEAFF. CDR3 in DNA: TGTGCCAGCTCACCACCGTTAGGGGGGGCCAAAGGGAGAACTGAAGCTTTCTTT.

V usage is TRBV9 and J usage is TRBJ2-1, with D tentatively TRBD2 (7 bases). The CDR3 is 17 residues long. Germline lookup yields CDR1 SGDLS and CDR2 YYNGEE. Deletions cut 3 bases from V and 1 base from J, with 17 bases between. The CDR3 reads CASSERGGSSSYNEQFF. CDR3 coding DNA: TGTGCCAGCAGCGAGAGGGGGGGCTCCTCTTCCTACAATGAGCAGTTCTTC.

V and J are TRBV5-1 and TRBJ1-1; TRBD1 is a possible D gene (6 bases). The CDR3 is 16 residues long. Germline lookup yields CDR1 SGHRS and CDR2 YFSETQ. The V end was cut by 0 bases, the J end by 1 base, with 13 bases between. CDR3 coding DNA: TGCGCCAGCAGCTTGGAGTCAGGGGCCACGAACACTGAAGCTTTCTTT. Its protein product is CASSLESGATNTEAFF.

This CDR3 is CASSLLGGAHNEQFF. CDR3 sequence (DNA): TGTGCCAGCAGCCTTCTCGGGGGGGCCCACAATGAGCAGTTCTTC. The chain uses TRBV6-2 or TRBV6-3 and TRBJ2-1; 8 bases are a match to TRBD2. CDR1 and CDR2 from the germline V gene are MNHEY and SVGEGT. After removal of 6 bases from V and 5 bases from J, the junction contained 9 bases not matched to a gene. The CDR3 is 15 residues long.

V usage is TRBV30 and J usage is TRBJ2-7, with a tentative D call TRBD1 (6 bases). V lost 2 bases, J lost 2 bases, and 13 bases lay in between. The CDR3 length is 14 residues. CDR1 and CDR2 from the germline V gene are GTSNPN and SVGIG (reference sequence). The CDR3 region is CAWSSWDNTYEQYF. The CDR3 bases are TGTGCCTGGAGTTCTTGGGACAATACCTACGAGCAGTACTTC. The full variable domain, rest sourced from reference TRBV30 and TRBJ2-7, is SQTIHQWPATLVQPVGSPLSLECTVEGTSNPNLYWYRQAAGRGLQLLFYSVGIGQISSEVPQNLSASRPQDRQFILSSKKLLLSDSGFYLCAWSSWDNTYEQYFGPGTRLTVT.

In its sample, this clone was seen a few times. For the CDR3, the DNA is TGTGCCAGCAGTCGCCTTGGGACTAGCGGGTCAGATACGCAGTATTTT. Its protein product is CASSRLGTSGSDTQYF. The chain combines TRBV2 with TRBJ2-3; 12 nucleotides align to TRBD2. The V segment lost 5 bases and the J segment 4 bases; nucleotides outside the gene matches: 7. The V gene's germline CDR1 is SNHLY and CDR2 FYNNEI. The CDR3 is 16 amino acids.

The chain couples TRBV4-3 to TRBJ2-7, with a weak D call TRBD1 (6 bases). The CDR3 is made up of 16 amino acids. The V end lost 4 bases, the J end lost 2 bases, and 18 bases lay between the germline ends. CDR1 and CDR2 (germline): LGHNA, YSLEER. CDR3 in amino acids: CASSLEETGTPYEQYF. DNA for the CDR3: TGCGCCAGCAGCCTAGAAGAGACAGGTACTCCCTACGAGCAGTACTTC.

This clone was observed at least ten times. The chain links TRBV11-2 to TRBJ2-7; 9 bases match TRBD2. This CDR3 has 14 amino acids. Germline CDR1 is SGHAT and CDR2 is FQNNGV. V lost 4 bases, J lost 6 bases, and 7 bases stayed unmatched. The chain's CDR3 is CASSSLAGRSEQYF. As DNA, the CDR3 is TGTGCCAGCAGCTCCCTAGCGGGGCGATCCGAGCAGTACTTC.

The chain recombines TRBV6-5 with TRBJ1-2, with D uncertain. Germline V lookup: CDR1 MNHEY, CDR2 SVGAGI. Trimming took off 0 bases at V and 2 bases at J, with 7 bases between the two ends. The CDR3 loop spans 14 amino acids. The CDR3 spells CASSYSSANYGYTF. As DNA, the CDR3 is TGTGCCAGCAGTTACTCTTCAGCGAACTATGGCTACACCTTC.

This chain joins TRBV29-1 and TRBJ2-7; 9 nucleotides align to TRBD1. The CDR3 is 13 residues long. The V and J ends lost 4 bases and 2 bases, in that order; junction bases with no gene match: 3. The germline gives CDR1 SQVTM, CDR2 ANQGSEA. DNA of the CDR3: TGCAGCGTTGGAGGACAGGGGACCTACGAGCAGTACTTC. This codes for CSVGGQGTYEQYF.

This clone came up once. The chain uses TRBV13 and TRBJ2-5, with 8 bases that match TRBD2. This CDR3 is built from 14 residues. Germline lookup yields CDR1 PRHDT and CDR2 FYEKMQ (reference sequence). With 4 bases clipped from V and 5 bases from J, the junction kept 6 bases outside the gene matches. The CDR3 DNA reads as TGTGCCAGCAGCTCCCGGGGGGGCCGGGAGACCCAGTACTTC. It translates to CASSSRGGRETQYF.

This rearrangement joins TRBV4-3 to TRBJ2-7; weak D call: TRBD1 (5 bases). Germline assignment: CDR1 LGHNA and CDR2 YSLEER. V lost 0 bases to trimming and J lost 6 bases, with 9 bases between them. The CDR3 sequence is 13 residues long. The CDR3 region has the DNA TGCGCCAGCAGCCAAGACAGGGTTGGCGAGCAGTACTTC. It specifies CASSQDRVGEQYF.

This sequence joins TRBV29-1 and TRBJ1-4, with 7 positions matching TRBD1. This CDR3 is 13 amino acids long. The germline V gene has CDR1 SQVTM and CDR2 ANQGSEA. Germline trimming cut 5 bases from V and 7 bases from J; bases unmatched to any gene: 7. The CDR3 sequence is CSVTGAGGEKLFF. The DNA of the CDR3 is TGCAGCGTTACAGGGGCTGGGGGTGAAAAACTGTTTTTT.

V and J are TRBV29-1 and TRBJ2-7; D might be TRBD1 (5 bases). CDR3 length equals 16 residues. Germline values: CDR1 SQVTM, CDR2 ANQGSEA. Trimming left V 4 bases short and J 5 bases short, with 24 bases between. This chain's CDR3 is CSVASLDTLPMNEQYF. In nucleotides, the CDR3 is TGCAGCGTTGCCTCATTGGACACCTTACCGATGAACGAGCAGTACTTC.

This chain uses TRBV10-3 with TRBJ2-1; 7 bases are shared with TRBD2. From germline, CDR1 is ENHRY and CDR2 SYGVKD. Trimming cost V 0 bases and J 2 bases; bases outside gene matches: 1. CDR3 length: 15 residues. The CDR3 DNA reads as TGTGCCATCAGTGAGTCGCGGGGGACCTACAATGAGCAGTTCTTC. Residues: CAISESRGTYNEQFF.

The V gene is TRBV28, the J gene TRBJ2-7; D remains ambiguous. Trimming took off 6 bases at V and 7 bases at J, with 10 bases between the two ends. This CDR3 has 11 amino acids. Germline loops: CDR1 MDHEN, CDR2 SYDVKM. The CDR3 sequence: CASSPKTEQYF. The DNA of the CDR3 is TGTGCCAGCAGCCCCAAAACTGAGCAGTACTTC. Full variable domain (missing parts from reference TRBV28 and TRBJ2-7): DVKVTQSSRYLVKRTGEKVFLECVQDMDHENMFWYRQDPGLGLRLIYFSYDVKMKEKGDIPEGYSVSREKKERFSLILESASTNQTSMYLCASSPKTEQYFGPGTRLTVT.

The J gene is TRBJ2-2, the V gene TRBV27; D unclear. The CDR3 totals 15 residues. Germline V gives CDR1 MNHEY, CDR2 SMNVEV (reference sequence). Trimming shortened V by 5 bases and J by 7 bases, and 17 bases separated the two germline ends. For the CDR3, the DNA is TGTGCCAGCAGTCCCGCCGGGTTCAATTTCGGGGAGCTGTTTTTT. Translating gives CASSPAGFNFGELFF.

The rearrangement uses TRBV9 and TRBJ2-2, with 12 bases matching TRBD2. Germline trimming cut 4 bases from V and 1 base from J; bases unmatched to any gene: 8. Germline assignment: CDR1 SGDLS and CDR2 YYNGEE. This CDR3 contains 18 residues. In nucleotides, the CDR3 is TGTGCCAGCAGCCCCCGACTAGCGGGAGATTTGAACACCGGGGAGCTGTTTTTT. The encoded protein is CASSPRLAGDLNTGELFF. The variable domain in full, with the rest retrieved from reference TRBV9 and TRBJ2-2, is DSGVTQTPKHLITATGQRVTLRCSPRSGDLSVYWYQQSLDQGLQFLIQYYNGEERAKGNILERFSAQQFPDLHSELNLSSLELGDSALYFCASSPRLAGDLNTGELFFGEGSRLTVL.

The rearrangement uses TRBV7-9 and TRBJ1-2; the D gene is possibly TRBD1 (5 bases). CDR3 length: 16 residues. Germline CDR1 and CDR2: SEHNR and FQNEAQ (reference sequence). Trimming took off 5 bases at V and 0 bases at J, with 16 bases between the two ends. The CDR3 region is CASSPQGQEANYGYTF. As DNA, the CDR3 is TGTGCCAGCAGCCCCCAAGGACAAGAAGCTAACTATGGCTACACCTTC.